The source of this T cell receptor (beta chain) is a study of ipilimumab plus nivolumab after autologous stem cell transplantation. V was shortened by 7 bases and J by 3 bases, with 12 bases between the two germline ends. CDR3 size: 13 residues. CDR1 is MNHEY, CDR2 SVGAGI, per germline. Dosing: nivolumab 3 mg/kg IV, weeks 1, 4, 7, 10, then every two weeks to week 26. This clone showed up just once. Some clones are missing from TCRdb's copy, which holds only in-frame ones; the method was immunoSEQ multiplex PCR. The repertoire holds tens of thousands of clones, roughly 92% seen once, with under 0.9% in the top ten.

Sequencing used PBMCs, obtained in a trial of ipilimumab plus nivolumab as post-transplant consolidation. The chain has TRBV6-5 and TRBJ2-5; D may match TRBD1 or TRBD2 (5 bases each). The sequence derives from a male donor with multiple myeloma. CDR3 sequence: CASKSGRKETQYF. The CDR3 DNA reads TGTGCCAGCAAATCGGGGCGGAAAGAGACCCAGTACTTC.